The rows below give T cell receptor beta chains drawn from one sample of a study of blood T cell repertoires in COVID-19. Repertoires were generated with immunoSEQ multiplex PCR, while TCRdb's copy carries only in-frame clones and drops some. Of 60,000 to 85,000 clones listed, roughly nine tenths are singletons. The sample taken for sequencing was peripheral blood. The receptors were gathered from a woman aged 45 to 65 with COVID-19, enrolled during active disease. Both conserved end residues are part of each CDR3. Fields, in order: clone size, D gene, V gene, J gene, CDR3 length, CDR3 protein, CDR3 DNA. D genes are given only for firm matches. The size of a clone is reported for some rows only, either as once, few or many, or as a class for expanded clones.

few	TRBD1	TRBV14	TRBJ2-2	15	CASSHRQGVTGELFF	TGTGCCAGCAGCCACCGACAGGGCGTCACCGGGGAGCTGTTTTTT
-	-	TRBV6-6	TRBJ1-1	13	CASSYSPQPGAFF	TGTGCCAGCAGTTACTCGCCCCAACCGGGAGCTTTCTTT
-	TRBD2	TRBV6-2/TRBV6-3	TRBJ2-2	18	CASSPPVAGGLNTGELFF	TGTGCCAGCAGCCCCCCCGTGGCGGGAGGGTTGAACACCGGGGAGCTGTTTTTT
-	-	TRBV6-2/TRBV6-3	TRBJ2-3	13	CASSYSIQLQQYF	TGTGCCAGCAGTTACTCGATACAGCTCCAGCAGTATTTT
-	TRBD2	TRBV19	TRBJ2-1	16	CASSIDDGGRANEQFF	TGTGCCAGTAGTATAGATGACGGCGGGAGAGCGAATGAGCAGTTCTTC
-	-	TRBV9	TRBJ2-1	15	CASSPRDNYYNEQFF	TGTGCCAGCAGCCCCCGGGACAATTACTACAATGAGCAGTTCTTC
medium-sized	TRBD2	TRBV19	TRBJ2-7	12	CASRGLAAEQYF	TGTGCCAGTAGAGGACTAGCGGCCGAGCAGTACTTC
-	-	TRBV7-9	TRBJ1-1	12	CASSLVRFEAFF	TGTGCCAGCAGCTTAGTACGGTTTGAAGCTTTCTTT
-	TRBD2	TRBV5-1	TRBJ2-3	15	CASRGGDSSTDTQYF	TGCGCCAGCCGCGGGGGGGATTCTAGCACAGATACGCAGTATTTT
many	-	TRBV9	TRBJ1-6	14	CASSVRTDNSPLHF	TGTGCCAGCAGCGTACGGACAGATAATTCACCCCTCCACTTT
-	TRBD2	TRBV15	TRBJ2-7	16	CATSRARLAGHYEQYF	TGTGCCACCAGCAGAGCTAGACTAGCGGGCCACTACGAGCAGTACTTC
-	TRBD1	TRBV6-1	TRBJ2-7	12	CASSEQQGPQYF	TGTGCCAGCAGTGAGCAACAGGGGCCGCAGTACTTC
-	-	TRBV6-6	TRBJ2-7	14	CASSYGTKSYEQYF	TGTGCCAGCAGTTATGGGACAAAATCCTACGAGCAGTACTTC
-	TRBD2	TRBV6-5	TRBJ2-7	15	CASHRGLAPAYEQYF	TGTGCCAGCCACCGGGGACTAGCGCCTGCCTACGAGCAGTACTTC
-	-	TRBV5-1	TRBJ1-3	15	CASSLESASGNTIYF	TGCGCCAGCAGCTTGGAGTCCGCGTCTGGAAACACCATATATTTT
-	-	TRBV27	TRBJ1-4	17	CASSPPGLRPINEKLFF	TGTGCCAGCAGTCCCCCCGGACTCCGACCGATTAATGAAAAACTGTTTTTT
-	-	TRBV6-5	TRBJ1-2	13	CASSTSPNYGYTF	TGTGCCAGCAGCACGAGCCCGAACTATGGCTACACCTTC
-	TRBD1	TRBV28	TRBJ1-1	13	CASSLLGGNEAFF	TGTGCCAGCAGTTTGTTAGGGGGCAATGAAGCTTTCTTT
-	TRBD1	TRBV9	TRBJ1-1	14	CASSVVGTDTEAFF	TGTGCCAGCAGCGTAGTTGGGACAGACACTGAAGCTTTCTTT
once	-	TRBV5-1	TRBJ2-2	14	CASSLNGNTGELFF	TGCGCCAGCAGCTTGAACGGGAACACCGGGGAGCTGTTTTTT
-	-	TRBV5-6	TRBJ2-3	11	CASSYSDTQYF	TGTGCCAGCAGTTACTCAGATACGCAGTATTTT
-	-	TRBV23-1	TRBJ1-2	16	CASSQYRQRFCYGYTF	TGCGCCAGCAGTCAGTATCGACAGAGGTTTTGCTATGGCTACACCTTC
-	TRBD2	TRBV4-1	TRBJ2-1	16	CASSQYTGTSSYEQFF	TGCGCCAGCAGCCAATACACGGGGACTAGTTCTTATGAGCAGTTCTTC
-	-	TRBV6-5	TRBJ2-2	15	CASSLDRSWTGELFF	TGTGCCAGCAGTTTGGACAGATCCTGGACCGGGGAGCTGTTTTTT
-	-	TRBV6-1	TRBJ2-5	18	CASSEAVAGPMNGETQYF	TGTGCCAGCAGTGAAGCTGTGGCGGGGCCAATGAACGGAGAGACCCAGTACTTC
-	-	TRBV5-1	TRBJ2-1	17	CASSRGIPGARPNEQFF	TGCGCCAGCAGCCGGGGAATTCCGGGAGCGAGGCCCAATGAGCAGTTCTTC
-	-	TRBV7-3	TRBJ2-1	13	CASSFRGSYEQFF	TGTGCCAGCAGCTTTCGGGGTTCCTACGAGCAGTTCTTC
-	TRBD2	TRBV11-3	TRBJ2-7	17	CASSSLRLAGPIYEQYF	TGTGCCAGCAGCTCCCTAAGACTAGCGGGGCCCATCTACGAGCAGTACTTC
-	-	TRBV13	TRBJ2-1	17	CASSERAGAKDYNEQFF	TGTGCCAGCAGCGAGAGGGCGGGGGCGAAGGATTACAATGAGCAGTTCTTC
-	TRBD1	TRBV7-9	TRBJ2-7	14	CASTRGTGDYEQYF	TGTGCCAGCACCCGCGGGACAGGTGACTACGAGCAGTACTTC
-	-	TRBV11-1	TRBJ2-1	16	CASSLSFVGERYEQFF	TGTGCCAGCAGCTTATCGTTTGTCGGGGAAAGATATGAGCAGTTCTTC
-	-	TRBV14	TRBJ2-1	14	CASSPLAIYNEQFF	TGTGCCAGCAGTCCTCTCGCTATCTACAATGAGCAGTTCTTC
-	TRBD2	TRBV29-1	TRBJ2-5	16	CSVERTSGRAMETQYF	TGCAGCGTTGAGAGGACTAGCGGGAGGGCCATGGAGACCCAGTACTTC
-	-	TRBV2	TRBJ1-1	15	CASSAGWPMNTEAFF	TGTGCCAGCAGCGCAGGGTGGCCCATGAACACTGAAGCTTTCTTT
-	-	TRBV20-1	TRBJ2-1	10	CSATNNEQFF	TGCAGTGCTACAAATAATGAGCAGTTCTTC
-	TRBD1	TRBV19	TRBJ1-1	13	CASVGTGGFGAFF	TGTGCCAGTGTGGGGACAGGGGGCTTCGGAGCTTTCTTT
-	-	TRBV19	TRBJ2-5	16	CASSISGLANQETQYF	TGTGCCAGTAGTATCTCCGGGCTAGCGAACCAAGAGACCCAGTACTTC
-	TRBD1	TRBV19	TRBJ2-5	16	CASQGDSITGQETQYF	TGTGCCAGTCAGGGGGACAGTATAACGGGACAAGAGACCCAGTACTTC